The rows below give T cell receptor beta chains drawn from one sample of a study of blood T cell repertoires in COVID-19. Some clones are missing from TCRdb's copy, which holds only in-frame ones; the method was immunoSEQ multiplex PCR. Of about 180,000 clones listed, approximately 81% are singletons. The material sequenced was peripheral blood. These receptors originate from a person aged 65 to 85 with COVID-19, enrolled during active disease. Each CDR3 is given with its conserved first and last residue. D genes are given only for firm matches. Size is stated for part of the rows, as once, few or many counts, or as a class when the clone is expanded.

cdr3_aa: CASSLSINRITLGYGYTF
cdr3_nt: TGTGCCAGCAGCTTAAGTATTAACAGGATCACACTCGGCTATGGCTACACCTTC
clone_size: once
v_call: TRBV11-2
j_call: TRBJ1-2
d_call: .

cdr3_aa: CAASTSATGETQYF
cdr3_nt: TGTGCCGCCTCAACTAGCGCGACTGGGGAGACCCAGTACTTC
clone_size: .
v_call: TRBV10-3
j_call: TRBJ2-5
d_call: TRBD2

cdr3_aa: CASSQQDRATEAFF
cdr3_nt: TGTGCCAGCAGCCAGCAGGACAGGGCCACTGAAGCTTTCTTT
clone_size: .
v_call: TRBV4-2
j_call: TRBJ1-1
d_call: TRBD1

cdr3_aa: CAWSPYGGGADEQYF
cdr3_nt: TGTGCCTGGAGCCCCTATGGAGGGGGCGCGGACGAGCAGTACTTC
clone_size: .
v_call: TRBV30
j_call: TRBJ2-7
d_call: .

cdr3_aa: CASSQLAGGSGNEQFF
cdr3_nt: TGTGCCAGCAGTCAACTAGCGGGAGGATCTGGGAATGAGCAGTTCTTC
clone_size: .
v_call: TRBV6-2/TRBV6-3
j_call: TRBJ2-1
d_call: TRBD2

cdr3_aa: CASWRLCRPQHF
cdr3_nt: TGTGCCAGCTGGAGACTTTGTAGGCCCCAGCATTTT
clone_size: .
v_call: TRBV6-5
j_call: TRBJ1-5
d_call: .

cdr3_aa: CASSPPPHSRYEQYF
cdr3_nt: TGTGCCAGCAGCCCCCCCCCACATTCCCGCTACGAGCAGTACTTC
clone_size: once
v_call: TRBV11-3
j_call: TRBJ2-7
d_call: .

cdr3_aa: CASSLAGRNTEAFF
cdr3_nt: TGTGCCAGCAGCTTGGCGGGGAGGAACACTGAAGCTTTCTTT
clone_size: .
v_call: TRBV5-4
j_call: TRBJ1-1
d_call: .

cdr3_aa: CAWTRQGGSEAFF
cdr3_nt: TGTGCCTGGACGAGACAGGGGGGAAGTGAAGCTTTCTTT
clone_size: .
v_call: TRBV30
j_call: TRBJ1-1
d_call: TRBD1

cdr3_aa: CASSPQARGTGELFF
cdr3_nt: TGTGCCAGCTCACCACAGGCCAGGGGAACTGGGGAGCTGTTTTTT
clone_size: .
v_call: TRBV18
j_call: TRBJ2-2
d_call: .

cdr3_aa: CASSPGLAVNEQFF
cdr3_nt: TGTGCCAGCAGCCCGGGACTAGCGGTGAATGAGCAGTTCTTC
clone_size: .
v_call: TRBV11-2
j_call: TRBJ2-1
d_call: TRBD2

cdr3_aa: CASSSSADRALLSGANVLTF
cdr3_nt: TGCGCCAGCAGCTCATCTGCGGACAGGGCCCTCCTCTCTGGGGCCAACGTCCTGACTTTC
clone_size: .
v_call: TRBV5-1
j_call: TRBJ2-6
d_call: TRBD1

cdr3_aa: CASSVRNEQFF
cdr3_nt: TGTGCCAGCAGTGTGCGGAATGAGCAGTTCTTC
clone_size: .
v_call: TRBV25-1
j_call: TRBJ2-1
d_call: .

cdr3_aa: CAIRLGARNEQFF
cdr3_nt: TGTGCCATCCGGCTGGGGGCGCGAAATGAGCAGTTCTTC
clone_size: once
v_call: TRBV10-3
j_call: TRBJ2-1
d_call: .

cdr3_aa: CASSYDTGDTQYF
cdr3_nt: TGTGCCAGCAGTTACGACACCGGAGATACGCAGTATTTT
clone_size: .
v_call: TRBV6-6
j_call: TRBJ2-3
d_call: .

cdr3_aa: CASSLSGNNEQFF
cdr3_nt: TGTGCCAGCAGCTTAAGCGGGAACAATGAGCAGTTCTTC
clone_size: few
v_call: TRBV7-3
j_call: TRBJ2-1
d_call: .

cdr3_aa: CASSRAGSNQPQHF
cdr3_nt: TGTGCCAGCAGTCGGGCAGGGAGCAATCAGCCCCAGCATTTT
clone_size: .
v_call: TRBV5-6
j_call: TRBJ1-5
d_call: .

cdr3_aa: CASSQKTSASSYNEQFF
cdr3_nt: TGTGCCAGCAGCCAAAAGACTAGCGCTAGCTCCTACAATGAGCAGTTCTTC
clone_size: .
v_call: TRBV4-2
j_call: TRBJ2-1
d_call: TRBD2

cdr3_aa: CASRTGTDTGELFF
cdr3_nt: TGTGCCAGCAGGACAGGGACGGACACCGGGGAGCTGTTTTTT
clone_size: .
v_call: TRBV28
j_call: TRBJ2-2
d_call: TRBD1

cdr3_aa: CATSNAPGTGGDEQFF
cdr3_nt: TGTGCCACCAGCAACGCCCCCGGGACAGGGGGCGATGAGCAGTTCTTC
clone_size: .
v_call: TRBV15
j_call: TRBJ2-1
d_call: TRBD1

cdr3_aa: CSVKDRGLGELFF
cdr3_nt: TGCAGCGTGAAGGACAGGGGGCTCGGGGAGCTGTTTTTT
clone_size: .
v_call: TRBV29-1
j_call: TRBJ2-2
d_call: TRBD1

cdr3_aa: CASSKRPTSGIVPGELFF
cdr3_nt: TGTGCCAGTAGCAAACGACCCACTAGCGGGATTGTCCCCGGGGAGCTGTTTTTT
clone_size: .
v_call: TRBV19
j_call: TRBJ2-2
d_call: TRBD2

cdr3_aa: CATSEANRSPLHF
cdr3_nt: TGTGCCACCAGTGAAGCGAACAGGAGCCCACTGCATTTT
clone_size: .
v_call: TRBV24-1
j_call: TRBJ1-5
d_call: .

cdr3_aa: CASSKVGQAYEQYF
cdr3_nt: TGTGCCAGCAGCAAAGTGGGACAGGCGTACGAGCAGTACTTC
clone_size: .
v_call: TRBV21-1
j_call: TRBJ2-7
d_call: .

cdr3_aa: CASSLLGLMNTEAFF
cdr3_nt: TGCGCCAGCAGCTTGTTAGGACTCATGAACACTGAAGCTTTCTTT
clone_size: .
v_call: TRBV5-1
j_call: TRBJ1-1
d_call: .

cdr3_aa: CASSQEERASYEQYF
cdr3_nt: TGCGCCAGCAGCCAAGAGGAGCGGGCCTCCTACGAGCAGTACTTC
clone_size: few
v_call: TRBV4-1
j_call: TRBJ2-7
d_call: .

cdr3_aa: CASSLSGAGEQFF
cdr3_nt: TGTGCCAGCAGCTTATCGGGAGCGGGTGAGCAGTTCTTC
clone_size: once
v_call: TRBV7-9
j_call: TRBJ2-1
d_call: .

cdr3_aa: CASSLAGGTTEQYF
cdr3_nt: TGTGCCAGCAGCTTAGCGGGCGGGACCACCGAGCAGTACTTC
clone_size: once
v_call: TRBV11-2
j_call: TRBJ2-7
d_call: .

cdr3_aa: CASSLTGVYEQYF
cdr3_nt: TGTGCCAGCAGTCTCACAGGGGTTTACGAGCAGTACTTC
clone_size: .
v_call: TRBV28
j_call: TRBJ2-7
d_call: TRBD1

cdr3_aa: CASSQLGTDEAFF
cdr3_nt: TGTGCCAGCAGCCAATTAGGGACAGATGAAGCTTTCTTT
clone_size: .
v_call: TRBV12-3/TRBV12-4
j_call: TRBJ1-1
d_call: TRBD1

cdr3_aa: CASSQGLVGPTIYF
cdr3_nt: TGTGCCAGCAGCCAAGGTCTAGTCGGTCCTACCATATATTTT
clone_size: .
v_call: TRBV3-1/TRBV3-2
j_call: TRBJ1-3
d_call: .

cdr3_aa: CASSLVGGADNEQFF
cdr3_nt: TGTGCCAGCAGCTTAGTCGGGGGGGCCGACAATGAGCAGTTCTTC
clone_size: .
v_call: TRBV7-9
j_call: TRBJ2-1
d_call: TRBD2

cdr3_aa: CASSVGGTGELFF
cdr3_nt: TGTGCCAGCAGCGTAGGCGGGACCGGGGAGCTGTTTTTT
clone_size: .
v_call: TRBV9
j_call: TRBJ2-2
d_call: .

cdr3_aa: CSVEGSASGSYEQYF
cdr3_nt: TGCAGCGTTGAAGGTTCGGCTAGCGGGAGCTACGAGCAGTACTTC
clone_size: .
v_call: TRBV29-1
j_call: TRBJ2-7
d_call: TRBD2

cdr3_aa: CASSALAGGLNEQFF
cdr3_nt: TGTGCCAGTAGTGCACTAGCGGGCGGACTAAATGAGCAGTTCTTC
clone_size: few
v_call: TRBV19
j_call: TRBJ2-1
d_call: TRBD2

cdr3_aa: CASSFLVRDRDSGNTIYF
cdr3_nt: TGTGCCAGCAGTTTCCTGGTTAGGGACAGGGACTCTGGAAACACCATATATTTT
clone_size: .
v_call: TRBV28
j_call: TRBJ1-3
d_call: TRBD1

cdr3_aa: CASSQGRANQPQHF
cdr3_nt: TGTGCCAGCAGCCAAGGCAGGGCGAATCAGCCCCAGCATTTT
clone_size: .
v_call: TRBV3-1/TRBV3-2
j_call: TRBJ1-5
d_call: .

cdr3_aa: CASTPGTGRFAYEQYF
cdr3_nt: TGTGCCAGCACCCCCGGGACAGGGAGGTTTGCCTACGAGCAGTACTTC
clone_size: .
v_call: TRBV7-8
j_call: TRBJ2-7
d_call: TRBD1

cdr3_aa: CASSPPLRVAGEQYF
cdr3_nt: TGTGCCAGCAGCCCCCCCCTCAGGGTAGCGGGCGAGCAGTACTTC
clone_size: .
v_call: TRBV11-1
j_call: TRBJ2-7
d_call: TRBD2

cdr3_aa: CASSFGQGNTIYF
cdr3_nt: TGTGCCAGCAGTTTTGGACAGGGAAACACCATATATTTT
clone_size: .
v_call: TRBV28
j_call: TRBJ1-3
d_call: .